This TCR beta chain was identified during a study of blood T cell repertoires in COVID-19. Libraries were prepared by immunoSEQ multiplex PCR; TCRdb keeps only in-frame clonotypes and omits some of them. The profile shows 200,000 to 250,000 clones, more than 80% of them singletons. Assignments of participants to cohorts depended upon their own reported clinical history. Sequenced sample: PBMCs or T cells enriched from blood (not recorded which). The TCR was taken from a man younger than 45 who had recovered from COVID-19.

CDR3 DNA sequence: TGTGCCAGCAGTACCGGGACAGAGTCCTACGAGCAGTACTTC. Residues: CASSTGTESYEQYF. This sequence joins TRBV9 and TRBJ2-7; 7 bases map to TRBD1. V was pared by 5 bases and J by 1 base, with 6 bases of the junction left unmatched. The CDR3 sequence is 14 residues long. CDR1 and CDR2 from the germline V gene are SGDLS and YYNGEE.